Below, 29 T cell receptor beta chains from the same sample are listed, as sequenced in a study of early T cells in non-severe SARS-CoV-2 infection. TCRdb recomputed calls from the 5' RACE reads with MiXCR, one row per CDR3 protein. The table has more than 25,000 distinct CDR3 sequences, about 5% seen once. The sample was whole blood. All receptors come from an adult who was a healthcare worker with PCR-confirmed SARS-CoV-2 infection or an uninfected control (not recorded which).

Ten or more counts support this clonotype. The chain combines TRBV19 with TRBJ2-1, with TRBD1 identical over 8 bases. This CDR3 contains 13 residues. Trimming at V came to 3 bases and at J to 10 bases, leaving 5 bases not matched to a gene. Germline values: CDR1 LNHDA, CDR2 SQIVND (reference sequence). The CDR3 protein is CASSMGGQAEQFF. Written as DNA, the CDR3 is TGTGCCAGTAGTATGGGGGGACAGGCGGAGCAGTTCTTC.

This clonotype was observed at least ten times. CDR3 nucleotides: TGTGCCAGCAGAGCTCCGGGCCTGACAAATGAAAAACTGTTTTTT. Its translation is CASRAPGLTNEKLFF. The V gene is TRBV25-1, the J gene TRBJ1-4; D gene unclear. Trimming removed 6 bases from V and 5 bases from J, with 16 bases in between. The CDR3 is 15 amino acids. Germline CDR1 and CDR2: MGHDK and SYGVNS.

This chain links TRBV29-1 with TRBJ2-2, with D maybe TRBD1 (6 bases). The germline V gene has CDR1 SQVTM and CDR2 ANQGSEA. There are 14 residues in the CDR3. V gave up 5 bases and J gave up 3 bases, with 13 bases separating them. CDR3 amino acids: CSVRGHEYTGELFF. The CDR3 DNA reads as TGCAGCGTTCGGGGACACGAATACACCGGGGAGCTGTTTTTT.

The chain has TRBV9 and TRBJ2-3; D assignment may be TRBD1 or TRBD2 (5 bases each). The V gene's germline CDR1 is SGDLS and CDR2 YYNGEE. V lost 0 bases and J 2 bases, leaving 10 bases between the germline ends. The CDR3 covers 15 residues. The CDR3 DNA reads TGTGCCAGCAGCGTAGGAGGGGTCTTCACAGATACGCAGTATTTT. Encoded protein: CASSVGGVFTDTQYF.

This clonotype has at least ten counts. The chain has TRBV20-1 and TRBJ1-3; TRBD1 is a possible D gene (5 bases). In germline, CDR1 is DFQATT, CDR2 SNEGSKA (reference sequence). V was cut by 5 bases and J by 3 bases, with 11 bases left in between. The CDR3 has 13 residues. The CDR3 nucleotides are TGCAGTGCTGCAGGGCATGGTGGAAACACCATATATTTT. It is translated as CSAAGHGGNTIYF.

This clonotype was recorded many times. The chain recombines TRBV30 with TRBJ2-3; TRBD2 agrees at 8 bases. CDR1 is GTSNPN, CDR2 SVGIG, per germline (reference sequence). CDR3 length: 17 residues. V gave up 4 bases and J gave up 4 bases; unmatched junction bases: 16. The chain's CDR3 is CAWTPKPISGGPDTQYF. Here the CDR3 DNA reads TGTGCCTGGACCCCCAAGCCCATCAGCGGGGGCCCAGATACGCAGTATTTT.

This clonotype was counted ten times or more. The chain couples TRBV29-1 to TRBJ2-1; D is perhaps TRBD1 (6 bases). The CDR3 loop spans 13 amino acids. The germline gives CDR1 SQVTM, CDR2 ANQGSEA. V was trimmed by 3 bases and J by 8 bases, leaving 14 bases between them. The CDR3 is CSVDTGFLDEQFF. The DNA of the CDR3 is TGCAGCGTTGATACAGGGTTCCTCGATGAGCAGTTCTTC.

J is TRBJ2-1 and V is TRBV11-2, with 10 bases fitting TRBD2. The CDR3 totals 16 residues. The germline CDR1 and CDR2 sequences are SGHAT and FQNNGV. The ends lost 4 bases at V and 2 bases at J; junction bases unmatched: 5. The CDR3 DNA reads TGTGCCAGCAGCTACCAGCGGGGGGGGCCCTACAATGAGCAGTTCTTC. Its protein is CASSYQRGGPYNEQFF.

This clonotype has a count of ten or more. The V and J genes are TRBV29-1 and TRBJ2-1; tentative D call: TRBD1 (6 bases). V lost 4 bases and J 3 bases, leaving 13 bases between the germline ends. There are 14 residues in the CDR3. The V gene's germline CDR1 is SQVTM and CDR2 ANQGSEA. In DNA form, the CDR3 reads TGCAGCGTTGGTGGGGGCGAGGACTACAATGAGCAGTTCTTC. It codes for CSVGGGEDYNEQFF.

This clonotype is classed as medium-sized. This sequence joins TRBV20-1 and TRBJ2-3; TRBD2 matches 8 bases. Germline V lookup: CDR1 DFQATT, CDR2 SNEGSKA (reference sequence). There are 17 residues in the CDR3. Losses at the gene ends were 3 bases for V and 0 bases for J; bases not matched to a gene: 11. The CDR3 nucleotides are TGCAGTGCTAGCGGTAGCGGGGTGATTATGAGCACAGATACGCAGTATTTT. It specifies CSASGSGVIMSTDTQYF.

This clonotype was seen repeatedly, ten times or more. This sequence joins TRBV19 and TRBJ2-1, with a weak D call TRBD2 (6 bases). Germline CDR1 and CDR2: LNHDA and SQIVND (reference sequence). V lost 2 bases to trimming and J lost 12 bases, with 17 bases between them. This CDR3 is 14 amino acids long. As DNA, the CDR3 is TGTGCCAGTAGTATATCGAGTAGCGGAGTGACGCAGTTCTTC. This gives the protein CASSISSSGVTQFF.

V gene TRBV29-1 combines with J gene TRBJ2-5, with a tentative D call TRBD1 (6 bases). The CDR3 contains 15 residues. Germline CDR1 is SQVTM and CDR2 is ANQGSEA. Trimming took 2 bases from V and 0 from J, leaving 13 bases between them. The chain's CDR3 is CSVERRGSYQETQYF. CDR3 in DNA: TGCAGCGTTGAACGCAGGGGTTCGTACCAAGAGACCCAGTACTTC.

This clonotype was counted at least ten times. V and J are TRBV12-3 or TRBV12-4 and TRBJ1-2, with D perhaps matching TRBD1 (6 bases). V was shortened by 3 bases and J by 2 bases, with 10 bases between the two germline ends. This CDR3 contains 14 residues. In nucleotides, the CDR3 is TGTGCCAGCAGTTTGGGGGCAGGGAACTATGGCTACACCTTC. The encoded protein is CASSLGAGNYGYTF.

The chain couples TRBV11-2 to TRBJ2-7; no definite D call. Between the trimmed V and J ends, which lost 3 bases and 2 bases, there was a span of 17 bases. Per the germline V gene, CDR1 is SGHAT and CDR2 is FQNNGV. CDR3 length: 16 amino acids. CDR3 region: CASSFISGRYPYEQYF. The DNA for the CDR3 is TGTGCCAGCAGCTTCATTTCTGGCCGCTATCCCTACGAGCAGTACTTC.

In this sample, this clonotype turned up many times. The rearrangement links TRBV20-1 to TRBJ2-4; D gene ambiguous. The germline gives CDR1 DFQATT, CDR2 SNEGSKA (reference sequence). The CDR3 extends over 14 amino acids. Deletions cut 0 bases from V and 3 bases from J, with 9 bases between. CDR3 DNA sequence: TGCAGTGCTAGAGATTTGAGTGGCAAAAACATTCAGTACTTC. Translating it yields CSARDLSGKNIQYF.

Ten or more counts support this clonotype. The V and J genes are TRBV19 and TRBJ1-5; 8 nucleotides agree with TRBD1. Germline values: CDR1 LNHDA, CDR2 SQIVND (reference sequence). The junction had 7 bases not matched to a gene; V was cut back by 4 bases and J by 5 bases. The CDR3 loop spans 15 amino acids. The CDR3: CASSTAVRGHQPQHF. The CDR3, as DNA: TGTGCCAGTAGTACCGCCGTCAGGGGGCATCAGCCCCAGCATTTT.

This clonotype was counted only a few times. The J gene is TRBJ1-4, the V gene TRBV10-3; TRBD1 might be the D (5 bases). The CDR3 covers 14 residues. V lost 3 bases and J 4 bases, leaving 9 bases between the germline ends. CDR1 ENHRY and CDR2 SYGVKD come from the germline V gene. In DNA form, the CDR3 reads TGTGCCATCAGTGAAGGAGGGGATAATGAAAAACTGTTTTTT. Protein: CAISEGGDNEKLFF.

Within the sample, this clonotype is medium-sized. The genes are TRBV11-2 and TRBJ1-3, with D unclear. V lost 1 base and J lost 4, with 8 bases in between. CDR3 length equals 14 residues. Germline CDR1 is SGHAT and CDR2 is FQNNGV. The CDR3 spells CASSLGSIGNTIYF. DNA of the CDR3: TGTGCCAGCAGCTTAGGCAGTATCGGAAACACCATATATTTT.

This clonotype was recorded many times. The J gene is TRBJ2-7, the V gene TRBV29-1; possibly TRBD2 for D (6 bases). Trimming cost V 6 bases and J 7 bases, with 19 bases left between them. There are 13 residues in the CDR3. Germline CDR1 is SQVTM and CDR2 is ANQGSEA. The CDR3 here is CSVRRDSDGEQYF. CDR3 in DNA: TGCAGCGTACGTCGGGACTCGGATGGGGAGCAGTACTTC.

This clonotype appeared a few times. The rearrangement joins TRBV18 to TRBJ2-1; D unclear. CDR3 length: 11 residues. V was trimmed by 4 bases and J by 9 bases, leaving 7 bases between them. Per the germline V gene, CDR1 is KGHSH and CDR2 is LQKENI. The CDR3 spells CASSQGTEQFF. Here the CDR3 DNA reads TGTGCCAGCTCACAAGGCACTGAGCAGTTCTTC.

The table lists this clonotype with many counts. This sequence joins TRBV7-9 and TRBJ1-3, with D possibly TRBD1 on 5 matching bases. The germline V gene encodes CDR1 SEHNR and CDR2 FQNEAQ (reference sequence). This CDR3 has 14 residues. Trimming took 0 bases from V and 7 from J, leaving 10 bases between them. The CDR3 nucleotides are TGTGCCAGCAGCTTAGCCGGGACGGCGAACACCATATATTTT. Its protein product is CASSLAGTANTIYF.

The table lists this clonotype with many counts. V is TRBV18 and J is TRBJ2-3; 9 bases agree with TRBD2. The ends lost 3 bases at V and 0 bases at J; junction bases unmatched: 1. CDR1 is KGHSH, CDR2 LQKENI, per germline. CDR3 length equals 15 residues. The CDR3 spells CASSPLAGSTDTQYF. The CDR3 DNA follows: TGTGCCAGCTCACCTCTAGCGGGAAGCACAGATACGCAGTATTTT.

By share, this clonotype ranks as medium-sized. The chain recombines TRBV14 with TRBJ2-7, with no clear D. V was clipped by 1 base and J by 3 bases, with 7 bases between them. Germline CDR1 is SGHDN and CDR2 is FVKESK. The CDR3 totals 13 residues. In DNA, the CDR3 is TGTGCCAGCAGCCAAGGAGGCGGCTACGAGCAGTACTTC. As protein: CASSQGGGYEQYF. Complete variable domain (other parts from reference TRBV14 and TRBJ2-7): EAGVTQFPSHSVIEKGQTVTLRCDPISGHDNLYWYRRVMGKEIKFLLHFVKESKQDESGMPNNRFLAERTGGTYSTLKVQPAELEDSGVYFCASSQGGGYEQYFGPGTRLTVT.

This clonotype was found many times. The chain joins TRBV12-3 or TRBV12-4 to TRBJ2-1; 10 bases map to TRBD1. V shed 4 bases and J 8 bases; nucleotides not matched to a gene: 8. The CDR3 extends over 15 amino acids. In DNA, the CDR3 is TGTGCCAGCAGTTCCCGGGACAGGGGAAGGGATGAGCAGTTCTTC. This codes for CASSSRDRGRDEQFF.

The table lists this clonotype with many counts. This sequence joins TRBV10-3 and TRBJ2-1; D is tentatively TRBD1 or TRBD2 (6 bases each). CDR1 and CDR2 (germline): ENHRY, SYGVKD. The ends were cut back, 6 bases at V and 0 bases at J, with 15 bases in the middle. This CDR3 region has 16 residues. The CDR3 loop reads CAIRDSGASSYNEQFF. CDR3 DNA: TGTGCCATCAGGGATTCGGGGGCGAGCTCCTACAATGAGCAGTTCTTC.

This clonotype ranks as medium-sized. CDR3 bases: TGTGCCAGTCGTACTAGCGGGAAGAACACCGGGGAGCTGTTTTTT. Protein sequence: CASRTSGKNTGELFF. The J gene is TRBJ2-2, the V gene TRBV19, with 10 bases identical to TRBD2. Trimming removed 8 bases from V and 1 base from J; junction bases left unmatched: 4. CDR3 length: 15 residues. The germline V gene has CDR1 LNHDA and CDR2 SQIVND (reference sequence).

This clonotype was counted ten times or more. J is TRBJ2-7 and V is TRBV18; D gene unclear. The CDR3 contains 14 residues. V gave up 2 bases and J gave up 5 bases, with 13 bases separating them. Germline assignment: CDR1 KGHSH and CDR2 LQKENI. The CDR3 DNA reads TGTGCCAGCTCACCATGGACGACCGTCAACGAGCAGTACTTC. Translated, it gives CASSPWTTVNEQYF.

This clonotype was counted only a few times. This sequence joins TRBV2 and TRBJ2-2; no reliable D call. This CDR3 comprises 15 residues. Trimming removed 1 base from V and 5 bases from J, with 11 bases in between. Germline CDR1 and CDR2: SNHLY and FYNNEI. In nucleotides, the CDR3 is TGTGCCAGCAGTGAAGTCGACACCCGAACCGGGGAGCTGTTTTTT. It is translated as CASSEVDTRTGELFF. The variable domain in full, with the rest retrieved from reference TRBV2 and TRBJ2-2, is EPEVTQTPSHQVTQMGQEVILRCVPISNHLYFYWYRQILGQKVEFLVSFYNNEISEKSEIFDDQFSVERPDGSNFTLKIRSTKLEDSAMYFCASSEVDTRTGELFFGEGSRLTVL.

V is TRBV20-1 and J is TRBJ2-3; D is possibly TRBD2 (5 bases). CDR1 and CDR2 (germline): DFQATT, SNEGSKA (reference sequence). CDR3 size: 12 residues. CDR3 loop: CSQTTGTDTQYF. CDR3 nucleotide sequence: TGCAGCCAGACAACGGGAACAGATACGCAGTATTTT.